Listed here are 8 T cell receptor beta chains from one sample, sequenced in a study of regulatory T cells in long-lasting Graves disease. As for time point: newly diagnosed GD, antithyroid drugs for less than 3 months. PBMC-derived RNA was used for the TCR library. Researchers made TCR beta libraries by using iRepertoire HTBI primers and running Arm-PCR on CDR3 regions. Each CDR3 protein gets one entry after TCRdb re-called the multiplex PCR reads with MiXCR. This sample yields hundreds of thousands of distinct CDR3 sequences, of which roughly 12% are seen a single time; more than 8.5% belongs to the top ten. The same sample was also used in a study of T cells in Graves' hyperthyroidism and ophthalmopathy.

The specimen comprised peripheral blood mononuclear cells (PBMCs), sampled at new diagnosis, from a patient treated with antithyroid drugs. These receptors all come from a man in his thirties or forties with Graves disease.

This clonotype was seen ten or more times. This chain uses TRBV29-1 with TRBJ1-2; tentatively, D is TRBD1 (5 bases). The CDR3 extends over 13 amino acids. CDR1 is SQVTM, CDR2 ANQGSEA, per germline. Between the trimmed V and J ends, which lost 7 bases and 6 bases, there was a span of 18 bases. Here the CDR3 DNA reads TGCAGCGCGGCACCCCAGGGTCAACATGGCTACACCTTC. Encoded protein: CSAAPQGQHGYTF.

The rearrangement links TRBV20-1 to TRBJ1-2; 10 bases are shared with TRBD1. Losses at the gene ends were 1 base for V and 5 bases for J; bases not matched to a gene: 1. Germline V gives CDR1 DFQATT, CDR2 SNEGSKA (reference sequence). The CDR3 is 13 residues long. CDR3 DNA: TGCAGTGCTAGAGGACAGGGGGCTTATGGCTACACCTTC. This sequence encodes CSARGQGAYGYTF.

This clonotype was counted a few times. The V gene is TRBV5-1, the J gene TRBJ1-6; 8 bases fit TRBD1. The V gene end was trimmed by 2 bases and the J gene end by 8 bases; junction bases not matched to a gene: 6. This CDR3 comprises 15 residues. The V gene's germline CDR1 is SGHRS and CDR2 YFSETQ. CDR3 bases: TGCGCCAGCAGCTTTACAGGACAGGGTTATTCACCCCTCCACTTT. Its protein product is CASSFTGQGYSPLHF.

This clonotype was counted a few times. J is TRBJ2-7 and V is TRBV30; no definite D call. Trimming pared 1 base from V and 7 bases from J, leaving 8 bases between. Germline V gives CDR1 GTSNPN, CDR2 SVGIG (reference sequence). The CDR3 extends over 11 amino acids. CDR3 DNA: TGTGCCTGGAGTGCCCTCTATGAGCAGTACTTC. This translates into CAWSALYEQYF.

This clonotype came up many times. This rearrangement joins TRBV25-1 to TRBJ1-5; D is ambiguous. The CDR3 extends over 14 amino acids. V was pared by 6 bases and J by 2 bases, with 11 bases between. CDR1 and CDR2 (germline): MGHDK, SYGVNS. As DNA, the CDR3 is TGTGCCAGCAGCGAGGGTGGGGGCAATCAGCCCCAGCATTTT. Protein product: CASSEGGGNQPQHF.

This clonotype was detected only a few times. The rearrangement joins TRBV20-1 to TRBJ2-6; the D gene is possibly TRBD2 (6 bases). V lost 0 bases and J 2 bases, leaving 17 bases between the germline ends. CDR1 and CDR2 from the germline V gene are DFQATT and SNEGSKA (reference sequence). The CDR3 runs 18 residues. The CDR3 nucleotides read TGCAGTGCTAGAGATGGAGGGTTTGGAGGGGCTGGGGCCAACGTCCTGACTTTC. Translated, it gives CSARDGGFGGAGANVLTF.

This clonotype was seen just once. The chain recombines TRBV19 with TRBJ2-3; D is uncertain. V lost 6 bases and J lost 1, with 11 bases in between. Germline CDR1 reads LNHDA; CDR2 reads SQIVND (reference sequence). The CDR3 consists of 14 residues. CDR3 DNA: TGTGCCAGTAGGGGATCCTCTGGCACAGATACGCAGTATTTT. It is translated as CASRGSSGTDTQYF.

This clonotype was seen many times. This chain connects TRBV7-2 to TRBJ1-2; possibly TRBD1 for D (5 bases). CDR1 is SGHTA and CDR2 is FQGNSA in the germline V gene. Trimming cost V 7 bases and J 4 bases, with 16 bases left between them. This CDR3 is 14 amino acids long. CDR3: CASNGRDGVYGYTF. The CDR3 bases are TGTGCCAGCAATGGCAGGGACGGCGTCTATGGCTACACCTTC.